Reported below is one TCR beta chain. Germline V CDR1 and CDR2: SNHLY, FYNNEI. The CDR3 is made up of 11 amino acids. Between the trimmed V and J ends, which lost 7 bases and 10 bases, there was a span of 11 bases. These data originate in a study of blood T cell repertoires in COVID-19. Study background: Some COVID-19 samples were acute and others convalescent; all came from the United States, Italy and Spain.

Generated by immunoSEQ multiplex PCR, the TCRdb table keeps only in-frame clones and is missing some. The repertoire holds around 340,000 clones, roughly nine tenths seen once, with 3.9% in the top ten. The material sequenced was peripheral blood. The TCR originated in a woman aged 55-69 years with COVID-19, enrolled during active disease. The chain uses TRBV2 and TRBJ2-1; perhaps TRBD1 as D (6 bases). The CDR3 region has the DNA TGTGCCAGCACCACGGGGACAGAGCAGTTCTTC. This translates into CASTTGTEQFF.